This is a list of T cell receptor beta chains from one sample in a study of blood T cell repertoires in COVID-19. The protocol was immunoSEQ multiplex PCR, while the TCRdb copy is restricted to in-frame clones and leaves out a portion. The sample lists about 250,000 clones, around 83% seen once, with more than 6.5% in the top ten. Material for sequencing was PBMCs or T cells enriched from blood (not recorded which). The receptors were sampled from a woman aged 50 to 60 who had been exposed to COVID-19. Both conserved end residues are part of each CDR3. Each record gives: J gene, D gene, clone size, V gene, CDR3 protein, CDR3 DNA. The D gene is left open where the match is weak. For some rows the clone size is stated as once, few or many, or as a class when expanded; others skip it.

TRBJ2-7,.,.,TRBV28,CASSFGGSKRFHEQYF,TGTGCCAGCAGTTTCGGAGGCTCCAAAAGATTCCACGAGCAGTACTTC
TRBJ1-1,.,once,TRBV9,CASSGEAHTEAFF,TGTGCCAGCAGCGGGGAGGCCCACACTGAAGCTTTCTTT
TRBJ2-7,TRBD1,.,TRBV5-1,CASSSGQGLIEQYF,TGCGCCAGCAGTTCAGGACAGGGCTTAATCGAGCAGTACTTC
TRBJ2-6,.,.,TRBV6-5,CASSYSLRSGANVLTF,TGTGCCAGCAGTTACTCTTTACGGTCTGGGGCCAACGTCCTGACTTTC
TRBJ2-1,.,.,TRBV2,CASTERVGTYNEQFF,TGTGCCAGCACCGAGAGGGTGGGCACTTACAATGAGCAGTTCTTC
TRBJ1-5,.,.,TRBV6-5,CASSQIRGNQPQHF,TGTGCCAGCAGTCAGATTCGGGGGAATCAGCCCCAGCATTTT
TRBJ1-3,.,.,TRBV5-1,CARPWHPRSGNTIYF,TGCGCCAGGCCCTGGCATCCCCGCTCTGGAAACACCATATATTTT
TRBJ1-1,TRBD1,.,TRBV12-3/TRBV12-4,CASRDRWNTEAFF,TGTGCCAGCAGGGACAGGTGGAACACTGAAGCTTTCTTT
TRBJ2-5,TRBD1,once,TRBV28,CASSFGTGVVETQYF,TGTGCCAGCAGTTTCGGGACAGGGGTTGTGGAGACCCAGTACTTC
TRBJ1-2,.,once,TRBV27,CASSTYKSNYGYTF,TGTGCCAGCAGTACATACAAGTCTAACTATGGCTACACCTTC
TRBJ1-2,.,.,TRBV11-2,CASSSGGVYGYTF,TGTGCCAGCAGCTCTGGGGGGGTGTATGGCTACACCTTC
TRBJ1-1,.,.,TRBV3-1/TRBV3-2,CASSQRAGNTEAFF,TGTGCCAGCAGCCAGAGGGCTGGTAACACTGAAGCTTTCTTT
TRBJ1-1,.,.,TRBV11-2,CASSLQGYTEAFF,TGTGCCAGCAGCTTACAGGGATACACTGAAGCTTTCTTT
TRBJ2-3,TRBD2,.,TRBV2,CASSPLTGGANTQYF,TGTGCCAGCAGCCCCCTCACGGGGGGTGCTAATACGCAGTATTTT
TRBJ1-3,.,.,TRBV19,CASFQPRGAAENTIYF,TGTGCCAGTTTCCAGCCAAGGGGCGCGGCGGAAAACACCATATATTTT
TRBJ2-2,TRBD2,.,TRBV7-2,CASSLESSGGIYTGELFF,TGTGCCAGCAGCTTAGAGAGTAGCGGGGGGATCTACACCGGGGAGCTGTTTTTT
TRBJ2-7,.,once,TRBV5-5,CASSLLSGPYEQYF,TGTGCCAGCAGTTTGCTGAGTGGGCCCTACGAGCAGTACTTC
TRBJ1-1,TRBD1,.,TRBV2,CASSLSTGGTEAFF,TGTGCCAGCAGTCTTTCTACAGGGGGCACTGAAGCTTTCTTT
TRBJ2-3,TRBD2,.,TRBV7-2,CASSPAGRGADTQYF,TGTGCCAGCAGCCCAGCGGGGCGGGGGGCAGATACGCAGTATTTT
TRBJ1-2,.,.,TRBV12-3/TRBV12-4,CASSLGGLGYTF,TGTGCCAGCAGTTTGGGGGGACTTGGCTACACCTTC
TRBJ2-7,.,.,TRBV9,CASSVAGGDEQYF,TGTGCCAGCAGCGTAGCTGGCGGGGACGAGCAGTACTTC
TRBJ1-1,.,.,TRBV28,CASSLFYTEAFF,TGTGCCAGCAGTTTATTCTACACTGAAGCTTTCTTT
TRBJ1-4,.,.,TRBV13,CASSLGGANEKLFF,TGTGCCAGCAGTCTGGGGGGGGCTAATGAAAAACTGTTTTTT
TRBJ1-5,.,.,TRBV6-5,CASSSRDTAGRFQHF,TGTGCCAGCAGTTCGAGGGACACGGCTGGGCGATTCCAGCATTTT
TRBJ2-2,.,.,TRBV7-7,CASGDSFTGELFF,TGTGCCAGCGGGGACTCCTTCACCGGGGAGCTGTTTTTT
TRBJ1-1,TRBD1,.,TRBV14,CASSQGHRGVRTEAFF,TGTGCCAGCAGCCAGGGCCACAGGGGGGTAAGGACTGAAGCTTTCTTT
TRBJ2-3,.,.,TRBV14,CASSQSNRYRDTQYF,TGTGCCAGCAGCCAAAGTAACCGCTACAGGGATACGCAGTATTTT
TRBJ1-1,.,once,TRBV5-1,CASSSGGTTNTEAFF,TGCGCCAGCAGCTCGGGGGGGACCACGAACACTGAAGCTTTCTTT
TRBJ1-3,.,.,TRBV5-4,CASSLRDSGNTIYF,TGTGCCAGCAGCTTGAGAGACTCTGGAAACACCATATATTTT
TRBJ2-1,.,.,TRBV7-3,CASSPRGGGTSASSYNEQFF,TGTGCCAGCAGCCCCCGGGGAGGGGGTACTTCAGCGAGCTCCTACAATGAGCAGTTCTTC
TRBJ1-4,TRBD1,.,TRBV19,CASSPGQGLGEKLFF,TGTGCCAGTAGTCCGGGACAGGGTTTGGGAGAAAAACTGTTTTTT
TRBJ1-1,.,.,TRBV11-2,CASSRGGPLPSNTEAFF,TGTGCCAGCAGCCGGGGGGGACCGCTCCCTTCGAACACTGAAGCTTTCTTT
TRBJ1-1,TRBD1,.,TRBV13,CASARAGGVTEAFF,TGTGCCAGCGCCCGAGCAGGGGGTGTCACTGAAGCTTTCTTT